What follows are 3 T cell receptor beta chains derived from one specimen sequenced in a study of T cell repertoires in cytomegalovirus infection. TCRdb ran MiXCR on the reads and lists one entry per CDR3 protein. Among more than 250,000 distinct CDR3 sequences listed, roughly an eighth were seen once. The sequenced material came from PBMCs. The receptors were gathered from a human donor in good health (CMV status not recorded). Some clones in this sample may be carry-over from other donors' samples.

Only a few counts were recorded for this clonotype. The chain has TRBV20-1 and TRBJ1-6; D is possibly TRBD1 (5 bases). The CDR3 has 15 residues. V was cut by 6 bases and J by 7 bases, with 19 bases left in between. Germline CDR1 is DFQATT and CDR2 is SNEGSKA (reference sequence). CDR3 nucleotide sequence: TGCAGTGCCCCGACGCCGGGACGGCAAAATTCACCCCTCCACTTT. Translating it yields CSAPTPGRQNSPLHF.

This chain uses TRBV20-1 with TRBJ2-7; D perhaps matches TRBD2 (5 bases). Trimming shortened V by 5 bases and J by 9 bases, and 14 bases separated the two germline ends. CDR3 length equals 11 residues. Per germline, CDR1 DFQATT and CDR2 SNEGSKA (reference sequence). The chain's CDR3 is CSALLVGVQYF. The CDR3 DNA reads TGCAGTGCTCTACTAGTCGGGGTGCAGTACTTC.

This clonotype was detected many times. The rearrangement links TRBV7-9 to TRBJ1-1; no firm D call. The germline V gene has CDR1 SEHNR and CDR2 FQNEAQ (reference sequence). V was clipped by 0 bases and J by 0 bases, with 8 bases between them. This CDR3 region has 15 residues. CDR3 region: CASSLAVGVNTEAFF. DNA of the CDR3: TGTGCCAGCAGCTTAGCGGTCGGGGTGAACACTGAAGCTTTCTTT.